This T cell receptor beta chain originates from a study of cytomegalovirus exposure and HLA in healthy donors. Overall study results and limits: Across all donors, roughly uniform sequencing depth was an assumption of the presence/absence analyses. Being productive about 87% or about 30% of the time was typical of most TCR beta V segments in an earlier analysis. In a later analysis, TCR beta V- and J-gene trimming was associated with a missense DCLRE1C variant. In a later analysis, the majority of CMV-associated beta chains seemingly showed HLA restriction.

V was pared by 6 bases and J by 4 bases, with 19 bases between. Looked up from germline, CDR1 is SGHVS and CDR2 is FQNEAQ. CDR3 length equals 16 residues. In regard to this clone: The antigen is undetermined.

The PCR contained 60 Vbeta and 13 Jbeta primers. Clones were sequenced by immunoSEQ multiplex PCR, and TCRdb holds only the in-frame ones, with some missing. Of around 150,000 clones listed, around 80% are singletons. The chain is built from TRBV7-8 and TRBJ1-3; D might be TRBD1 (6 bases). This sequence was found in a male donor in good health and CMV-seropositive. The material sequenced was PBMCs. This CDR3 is CASSGGRVSFGNTIYF. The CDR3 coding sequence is TGTGCCAGCAGTGGGGGCAGGGTATCTTTCGGAAACACCATATATTTT. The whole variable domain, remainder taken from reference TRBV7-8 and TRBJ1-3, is GAGVSQSPRYKVAKRGQDVALRCDPISGHVSLFWYQQALGQGPEFLTYFQNEAQLDKSGLPSDRFFAERPEGSVSTLKIQRTQQEDSAVYLCASSGGRVSFGNTIYFGEGSWLTVV.